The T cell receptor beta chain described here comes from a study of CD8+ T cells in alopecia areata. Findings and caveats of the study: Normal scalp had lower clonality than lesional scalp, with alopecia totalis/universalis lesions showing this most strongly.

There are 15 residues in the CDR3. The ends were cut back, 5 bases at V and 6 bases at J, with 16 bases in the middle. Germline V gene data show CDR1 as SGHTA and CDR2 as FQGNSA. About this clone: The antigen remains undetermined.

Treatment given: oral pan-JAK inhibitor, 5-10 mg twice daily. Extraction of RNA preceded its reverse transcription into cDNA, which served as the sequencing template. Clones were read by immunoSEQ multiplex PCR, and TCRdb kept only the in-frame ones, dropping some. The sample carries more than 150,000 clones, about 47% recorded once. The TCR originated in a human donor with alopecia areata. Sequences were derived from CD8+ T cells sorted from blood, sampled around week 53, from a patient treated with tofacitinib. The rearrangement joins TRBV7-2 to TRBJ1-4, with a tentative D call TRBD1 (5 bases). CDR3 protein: CASSPGPGEDEKLFF. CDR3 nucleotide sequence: TGTGCCAGCAGCCCAGGGCCGGGGGAGGATGAAAAACTGTTTTTT.